These 7 T cell receptor beta chains were all obtained from the same sample, sequenced in a study of neoadjuvant nivolumab and ipilimumab in lung cancer. TCRdb keeps only in-frame clones here, not all; method: immunoSEQ multiplex PCR. Here the sample spans over 7,000 clones, about four fifths being singletons. The material was adjacent normal lung tissue, obtained after neoadjuvant nivolumab, alone or with ipilimumab, at or shortly before surgery. All receptors come from an adult with non-small cell lung cancer.

The chain joins TRBV13 to TRBJ1-2; D remains unclear. V was cut by 4 bases and J by 0 bases, with 15 bases left in between. This CDR3 comprises 16 residues. Germline V gene data show CDR1 as PRHDT and CDR2 as FYEKMQ (reference sequence). This CDR3 is CASSSGRAIANYGYTF. CDR3 coding DNA: TGTGCCAGCAGCTCTGGTCGGGCGATAGCTAACTATGGCTACACCTTC.

The chain links TRBV15 to TRBJ2-7; D perhaps matches TRBD2 (5 bases). CDR1 and CDR2 from the germline V gene are LNHNV and YYDKDF (reference sequence). Trimming shortened V by 3 bases and J by 0 bases, and 6 bases separated the two germline ends. The CDR3 length is 13 residues. The CDR3 sequence: CATSRDSSYEQYF. The DNA for the CDR3 is TGTGCCACCAGCAGGGACTCCTCCTACGAGCAGTACTTC. Combining the CDR3 with reference TRBV15 and TRBJ2-7 gives the whole variable domain DAMVIQNPRYQVTQFGKPVTLSCSQTLNHNVMYWYQQKSSQAPKLLFHYYDKDFNNEADTPDNFQSRRPNTSFCFLDIRSPGLGDTAMYLCATSRDSSYEQYFGPGTRLTVT.

The V gene is TRBV10-3, the J gene TRBJ1-2; D not resolved. The CDR3 has 13 amino acids. V was pared by 0 bases and J by 5 bases, with 7 bases between. Per the germline V gene, CDR1 is ENHRY and CDR2 is SYGVKD. As DNA, the CDR3 is TGTGCCATCAGTGAGTCCATAGGGTATGGCTACACCTTC. Translated, it gives CAISESIGYGYTF.

The DNA of the CDR3 is TGTGCCAGCAGTTACAGGGCTGAGCAGCCCCAGCATTTT. As protein: CASSYRAEQPQHF. The V call is TRBV6-5, the J call TRBJ1-5; no clear D gene. Germline loops: CDR1 MNHEY, CDR2 SVGAGI. V shed 2 bases and J shed 7 bases, with 9 bases lying between them. This CDR3 spans 13 amino acids.

The chain couples TRBV29-1 to TRBJ2-3, with TRBD2 matching over 12 bases. This CDR3 is 19 amino acids long. Germline trimming cut 6 bases from V and 0 bases from J; bases unmatched to any gene: 16. CDR1 and CDR2 (germline): SQVTM, ANQGSEA. CDR3 sequence: CSVLGELAGGVTSTDTQYF. The CDR3 nucleotides read TGCAGCGTCCTAGGTGAACTAGCGGGGGGAGTTACTAGCACAGATACGCAGTATTTT.

The chain couples TRBV5-1 to TRBJ1-1; TRBD1 matches 7 bases. CDR3 size: 11 residues. With 5 bases clipped from V and 5 bases from J, the junction kept 0 bases outside the gene matches. The germline V gene encodes CDR1 SGHRS and CDR2 YFSETQ. Here the CDR3 reads CASRQGTEAFF. The CDR3 bases are TGCGCCAGCAGACAGGGGACTGAAGCTTTCTTT.

The chain has TRBV6-5 and TRBJ1-1; D perhaps matches TRBD1 (6 bases). V was pared by 6 bases and J by 5 bases, with 13 bases between. The CDR3 is made up of 13 amino acids. In germline, CDR1 is MNHEY, CDR2 SVGAGI. The CDR3 coding sequence is TGTGCCAGCAGAAGAGGGGGGAGGACTGAAGCTTTCTTT. As protein: CASRRGGRTEAFF.